This T cell receptor beta chain was recorded in a study of T-cell memory formation after mild COVID-19. TCRdb reprocessed the 5' RACE reads via MiXCR and lists one record per CDR3 protein. The table lists roughly 190,000 distinct CDR3 sequences, 25% to 35% of them singletons. This clonotype was seen only a few times. Sequencing was done on a sample of PBMCs or a T cell subset sorted from them (not recorded which). The sequence was obtained from an adult woman who had mild COVID-19 (a few samples of this study predate the infection). Cell type and time point are not known.

CDR3 in amino acids: CASSTNLRTEKIQETQYF. In DNA form, the CDR3 reads TGTGCCAGCAGCACTAACCTTCGGACAGAAAAGATCCAAGAGACCCAGTACTTC. The gene calls are TRBV2 and TRBJ2-5; perhaps TRBD1 as D (6 bases). CDR1 and CDR2 from the germline V gene are SNHLY and FYNNEI. The V end was cut by 6 bases, the J end by 1 base, with 24 bases between. This CDR3 region has 18 residues.